Following are 20 T cell receptor beta chains from one sample sequenced in a study of T cell responses to AZD1222 COVID-19 vaccine. Profiled with immunoSEQ multiplex PCR; TCRdb holds only in-frame clones, not every one. The data show approximately 50,000 clones, 60% to 80% seen once. The sequenced sample was peripheral blood, obtained 28 days after the second AZD1222 dose. The receptors derive from an adult who received the AZD1222 COVID-19 vaccine.

This clone was seen only once. V and J are TRBV6-5 and TRBJ2-5; possible D gene TRBD2, 6 bases. V was cut by 8 bases and J by 5 bases, with 12 bases left in between. Germline values: CDR1 MNHEY, CDR2 SVGAGI. The CDR3 is 12 residues long. CDR3 sequence (DNA): TGTGCCAGCGGCCCCCGGGGGGAGACCCAGTACTTC. It translates to CASGPRGETQYF.

The rearrangement uses TRBV7-9 and TRBJ1-1; possible D gene TRBD1, 6 bases. The CDR3 is made up of 16 amino acids. The germline CDR1 and CDR2 sequences are SEHNR and FQNEAQ (reference sequence). V dropped 5 bases and J dropped 5 bases, with 21 bases sitting between them. CDR3 DNA: TGTGCCAGCAGCGCTCCGGTGACGGGGGCAAGAACTGAAGCTTTCTTT. It codes for CASSAPVTGARTEAFF.

The gene calls are TRBV5-1 and TRBJ2-7; 7 bases line up with TRBD2. With V trimmed by 0 bases and J by 0 bases, 3 bases remained unmatched. Germline V gene data show CDR1 as SGHRS and CDR2 as YFSETQ. The CDR3 sequence is 15 residues long. Here the CDR3 DNA reads TGCGCCAGCAGCTTGGCAGGCGGGAGCTCCTACGAGCAGTACTTC. Translated, it gives CASSLAGGSSYEQYF.

V and J are TRBV12-3 or TRBV12-4 and TRBJ1-3, with unresolved D. This CDR3 is built from 11 residues. Trimming removed 7 bases at V and 0 bases at J, with 1 base between. CDR3 residues: CASNSGNTIYF. The CDR3 DNA sequence: TGTGCCAGCAACTCTGGAAACACCATATATTTT.

J is TRBJ1-2 and V is TRBV19; D is uncertain. The germline V gene has CDR1 LNHDA and CDR2 SQIVND (reference sequence). Trimming cost V 10 bases and J 3 bases, with 15 bases left between them. This CDR3 is built from 13 residues. In DNA form, the CDR3 reads TGTGCCACCAGTAGGACGGCACACTATGGCTACACCTTC. It yields the protein CATSRTAHYGYTF.

The chain carries TRBV28 and TRBJ1-3; no reliable D call. Between the trimmed V and J ends, which lost 3 bases and 0 bases, there was a span of 9 bases. The germline CDR1 and CDR2 sequences are MDHEN and SYDVKM. The CDR3 loop spans 15 amino acids. The CDR3 is CASSFGAPSGNTIYF. CDR3 nucleotides: TGTGCCAGCAGTTTCGGTGCCCCCTCTGGAAACACCATATATTTT.

The rearrangement links TRBV9 to TRBJ1-2, with D perhaps matching TRBD1 (6 bases). V was cut by 0 bases and J by 5 bases, with 14 bases left in between. This CDR3 is 15 amino acids long. The V gene's germline CDR1 is SGDLS and CDR2 YYNGEE. Written as DNA, the CDR3 is TGTGCCAGCAGCGTAGAAGTTCAGGGGAGGTATGGCTACACCTTC. This encodes CASSVEVQGRYGYTF.

The V and J genes are TRBV25-1 and TRBJ1-3; 8 nucleotides agree with TRBD1. From germline, CDR1 is MGHDK and CDR2 SYGVNS. The CDR3 consists of 14 residues. Unmatched junction bases numbered 2, after V lost 4 bases and J lost 3 bases. The CDR3 nucleotides read TGTGCCAGCAGTGCTACAGGGGGTGGAAACACCATATATTTT. This sequence encodes CASSATGGGNTIYF.

V gene TRBV18 combines with J gene TRBJ1-1; 7 nucleotides agree with TRBD1. CDR3 length: 15 amino acids. Germline V gene sequence: CDR1 KGHSH, CDR2 LQKENI. The junction had 8 bases not matched to a gene; V was cut back by 5 bases and J by 2 bases. The DNA of the CDR3 is TGTGCCAGCTCATCCCAACAGGGGACAAACACTGAAGCTTTCTTT. Translated, it gives CASSSQQGTNTEAFF. Full variable domain (outside the CDR3, taken from reference TRBV18 and TRBJ1-1): NAGVMQNPRHLVRRRGQEARLRCSPMKGHSHVYWYRQLPEEGLKFMVYLQKENIIDESGMPKERFSAEFPKEGPSILRIQQVVRGDSAAYFCASSSQQGTNTEAFFGQGTRLTVV.

The genes are TRBV7-9 and TRBJ1-3; D remains ambiguous. Per the germline V gene, CDR1 is SEHNR and CDR2 is FQNEAQ (reference sequence). The CDR3 is made up of 17 amino acids. Deletions cut 5 bases from V and 2 bases from J, with 19 bases between. The CDR3 nucleotides read TGTGCCAGCAGCCCAGAGATCGCCGGGTTAGCTGGAAACACCATATATTTT. Its protein product is CASSPEIAGLAGNTIYF.

The sample holds one count of this clone. V gene TRBV10-3 combines with J gene TRBJ2-1; 11 nucleotides align to TRBD2. Trimming took 10 bases from V and 9 from J; bases not matched to a gene: 11. Germline V gene sequence: CDR1 ENHRY, CDR2 SYGVKD. The CDR3 is 14 amino acids. The CDR3 region has the DNA TGTGCCACTTACCCCGGGACTAGCGGTTTTGAGCAGTTCTTC. The encoded protein is CATYPGTSGFEQFF.

This clone was seen more than once but under ten times. V gene TRBV5-4 combines with J gene TRBJ1-6; 7 bases line up with TRBD1. CDR1 and CDR2 (germline): SGHNT, YYREEE (reference sequence). With 4 bases clipped from V and 10 bases from J, the junction kept 14 bases outside the gene matches. The CDR3 length is 16 residues. In nucleotides, the CDR3 is TGTGCCAGCAGCCCCCAACTCGACAGGGTCCGATCACCCCTCCACTTT. This sequence encodes CASSPQLDRVRSPLHF.

This CDR3 is CASSLPLGLNEQFF. As DNA, the CDR3 is TGTGCCAGCAGTTTACCTCTAGGGCTGAATGAGCAGTTCTTC. This chain joins TRBV28 and TRBJ2-1; D ambiguous. Trimming removed 2 bases at V and 7 bases at J, with 12 bases between. Germline assignment: CDR1 MDHEN and CDR2 SYDVKM. The CDR3 sequence is 14 residues long.

CDR3 nucleotides: TGTGCCAGCAGTGGGGACAGGGTGCGGTACGAGCAGTACGTC. Translated: CASSGDRVRYEQYV. J is TRBJ2-7 and V is TRBV28; 9 bases map to TRBD1. Germline V lookup: CDR1 MDHEN, CDR2 SYDVKM. The trim removed 5 bases at V and 4 bases at J, leaving 6 bases unmatched. The CDR3 has 14 amino acids.

The chain couples TRBV3-1 (or the pseudogene TRBV3-2) to TRBJ2-7; TRBD2 matches 12 bases. This CDR3 contains 16 residues. Germline-derived CDR1 and CDR2 are LGHDT and YNNKEL (reference sequence). The ends lost 3 bases at V and 2 bases at J; junction bases unmatched: 5. The CDR3 sequence: CASSHRTSGKPYEQYF. The CDR3 bases are TGTGCCAGCAGCCACCGGACTAGCGGGAAGCCCTACGAGCAGTACTTC.

On this clone: This same CDR3 is encoded by further DNA sequences in the sample. In nucleotides, the CDR3 is TGTGCCAGCAGTGAGGGGGCAGGGCCGGTCTATGGCTACACCTTC. Translated, it gives CASSEGAGPVYGYTF. The V call is TRBV6-1, the J call TRBJ1-2, with D possibly TRBD1 on 6 matching bases. There are 15 residues in the CDR3. Germline CDR1 is MNHNS and CDR2 is SASEGT. V lost 3 bases and J lost 4, with 15 bases in between.

The genes are TRBV20-1 and TRBJ2-1; 9 positions agree with TRBD2. J lost 2 bases, V lost 3 bases, and 2 bases had no gene match. The CDR3 runs to 14 residues. CDR1 and CDR2 from the germline V gene are DFQATT and SNEGSKA (reference sequence). The CDR3 DNA reads TGCAGTGCTAGTCGCGGGGGGGCCTACAATGAGCAGTTCTTC. It yields the protein CSASRGGAYNEQFF.

The rearrangement links TRBV7-8 to TRBJ2-3; a possible D gene is TRBD1 (6 bases). CDR1 SGHVS and CDR2 FQNEAQ come from the germline V gene. CDR3 size: 15 residues. Trimming cost V 4 bases and J 1 base, with 12 bases left between them. CDR3 DNA: TGTGCCAGCAGCTCGCTGGGGGCAGGCACAGATACGCAGTATTTT. Its translation: CASSSLGAGTDTQYF.

The sample holds one count of this clone. DNA of the CDR3: TGTGCCAGTAGTGCAGGGGGCCGGTCCTACAATGAGCAGTTCTTC. Residues: CASSAGGRSYNEQFF. This chain links TRBV19 with TRBJ2-1; 8 positions match TRBD1. The germline CDR1 and CDR2 sequences are LNHDA and SQIVND (reference sequence). This CDR3 is 15 amino acids long. V shed 5 bases and J 1 base; nucleotides not matched to a gene: 4. Looking up the rest from reference TRBV19 and TRBJ2-1 gives the full variable domain: DGGITQSPKYLFRKEGQNVTLSCEQNLNHDAMYWYRQDPGQGLRLIYYSQIVNDFQKGDIAEGYSVSREKKESFPLTVTSAQKNPTAFYLCASSAGGRSYNEQFFGPGTRLTVL.

The chain links TRBV5-4 to TRBJ1-1; D gene unclear. The CDR3 has 16 residues. The germline V gene has CDR1 SGHNT and CDR2 YYREEE (reference sequence). Trimming pared 0 bases from V and 4 bases from J, leaving 16 bases between. CDR3 sequence: CASSLAMGARVTEAFF. CDR3 DNA: TGTGCCAGCAGCTTGGCCATGGGAGCCCGAGTCACTGAAGCTTTCTTT.